What follows describes a single TCR beta chain. Antigen unknown. These data belong to a study of T-cell memory formation after mild COVID-19. Looking at the study overall: Largely, TCR clusters stayed within a single donor. Study-wide results and limits: Cross-reactive memory apparently joined, as some responding clones appeared in pre-infection memory. Researchers report contracting CD4+ clones mostly in CM and EM, with CD8+ clones in EMRA. A second wave expanding day 15 to 37 was CD4+-biased; contracting clones were balanced.

TCRdb reanalysed the 5' RACE reads using MiXCR and keeps one entry per CDR3 protein. The table includes about 250,000 distinct CDR3 sequences, around 17% detected once. Source material: PBMCs or a T cell subset sorted from them (not recorded which). This receptor was identified in a man between 18 and 35 years old who had mild COVID-19 (a few samples of this study predate the infection). Cell type and time point are not known.

The CDR3: CASSLVESRRGYTF. The CDR3 DNA sequence: TGTGCCAGCAGCTTAGTGGAATCAAGACGTGGCTACACCTTC. This chain joins TRBV7-2 and TRBJ1-2, with no clear D. CDR3 size: 14 residues. Trimming cost V 1 base and J 7 bases, with 13 bases left between them. Germline values: CDR1 SGHTA, CDR2 FQGNSA. Full variable domain (remainder filled in from reference TRBV7-2 and TRBJ1-2): GAGVSQSPSNKVTEKGKDVELRCDPISGHTALYWYRQSLGQGLEFLIYFQGNSAPDKSGLPSDRFSAERTGGSVSTLTIQRTQQEDSAVYLCASSLVESRRGYTFGSGTRLTVV.